Listed below are T cell receptor beta chains from one sample, sequenced in a study of T cell repertoires in cytomegalovirus infection. Their cognate antigens are unknown. Via MiXCR, TCRdb re-called the reads, giving one row per CDR3 protein. This sample has 450,000 to 600,000 distinct CDR3 sequences, with approximately 42% found just once. The sequencing used cultured PBMCs, collected from culture after CMV antigen stimulation. Every receptor here comes from a human donor in good health (CMV status not recorded). Some clones in this sample may be carry-over from other donors' samples. Each CDR3 is given with its conserved first and last residue. Each record gives: D gene, clone size, V gene, J gene, CDR3 protein, CDR3 DNA. A D gene is named only where the DNA matches it firmly. Rows may omit the clone size; those that give it use once, few, many or a size class.

>.|.|TRBV7-8|TRBJ1-6
CASSWRGDSPLHF
TGTGCCAGCAGCTGGAGGGGGGATTCACCCCTCCACTTT
>.|.|TRBV10-3|TRBJ2-5
CAISGDHGETQYF
TGTGCCATCAGTGGGGACCACGGGGAGACCCAGTACTTC
>.|few|TRBV6-2/TRBV6-3|TRBJ1-6
CASSYSGTSLSLASPLHF
TGTGCCAGCAGTTACTCAGGGACATCTTTGTCCCTCGCCTCACCCCTCCACTTT
>TRBD2|.|TRBV10-2|TRBJ2-7
CASSERGWTSVEQYF
TGCGCCAGCAGTGAGAGGGGGTGGACTAGCGTCGAGCAGTACTTC
>.|.|TRBV12-3/TRBV12-4|TRBJ2-1
CASSLVGKKSYNEQFF
TGTGCCAGCAGTTTAGTAGGGAAAAAGTCCTACAATGAGCAGTTCTTC
>.|.|TRBV7-2|TRBJ2-7
CASSPTGLGQYF
TGTGCCAGCAGCCCAACAGGGTTAGGGCAGTACTTC
>.|.|TRBV7-9|TRBJ1-1
CASSSRGGGVEAFF
TGTGCCAGCAGCTCCCGGGGAGGGGGGGTCGAAGCTTTCTTT
>.|.|TRBV7-3|TRBJ1-1
CASYPGSSRTEAFF
TGTGCCAGCTACCCGGGGTCCTCCCGCACTGAAGCTTTCTTT
>TRBD2|.|TRBV20-1|TRBJ2-3
CSARGLAGAGDTQYF
TGCAGTGCTAGGGGACTAGCGGGGGCGGGGGATACGCAGTATTTT
>.|.|TRBV7-2|TRBJ1-3
CASSPNSQFDGNTIYF
TGTGCCAGCAGCCCTAATAGCCAGTTTGACGGAAACACCATATATTTT
>TRBD2|.|TRBV7-9|TRBJ2-3
CASSLDASGVADTQYF
TGTGCCAGCAGCTTAGATGCTAGCGGGGTCGCAGATACGCAGTATTTT
>TRBD2|.|TRBV5-4|TRBJ2-1
CASSLGLAGKSEQFF
TGTGCCAGCAGCTTGGGGCTAGCGGGAAAGTCTGAGCAGTTCTTC
>TRBD2|.|TRBV2|TRBJ2-1
CASSGLAGGQLYEQFF
TGTGCCAGCAGTGGTTTAGCGGGGGGGCAATTATATGAGCAGTTCTTC
>TRBD1|.|TRBV7-2|TRBJ1-1
CASSLDRGRYEAFF
TGTGCCAGCAGCTTAGACAGGGGGCGATATGAAGCTTTCTTT
>.|.|TRBV20-1|TRBJ2-5
CSATLTKHQETQYF
TGCAGTGCTACATTGACTAAACACCAAGAGACCCAGTACTTC
>TRBD2|.|TRBV7-2|TRBJ2-3
CASRRLAGVRTDTQYF
TGTGCCAGCAGGAGACTAGCGGGGGTACGCACAGATACGCAGTATTTT
>.|.|TRBV4-1|TRBJ1-1
CASSHPRENTEAFF
TGCGCCAGCAGCCATCCAAGGGAGAACACTGAAGCTTTCTTT
>.|.|TRBV6-1|TRBJ2-1
CASRRDFSYNEQFF
TGTGCCAGCAGGAGGGACTTCTCCTACAATGAGCAGTTCTTC
>TRBD1|.|TRBV19|TRBJ2-5
CASSMTRTGRGETQYF
TGTGCCAGTAGTATGACGCGGACAGGACGGGGAGAGACCCAGTACTTC
>.|.|TRBV7-2|TRBJ2-1
CASRGAGNNEQFF
TGTGCCAGCAGGGGGGCGGGGAACAATGAGCAGTTCTTC
>TRBD2|few|TRBV19|TRBJ2-3
CASSTGGLAGYNTQYF
TGTGCCAGTAGTACAGGAGGACTAGCGGGGTATAATACGCAGTATTTT
>TRBD2|.|TRBV2|TRBJ2-1
CAVLSGPPRNEQFF
TGTGCCGTCCTTAGCGGGCCTCCCCGCAATGAGCAGTTCTTC
>.|few|TRBV6-1|TRBJ2-2
CASSEVSTGELFF
TGTGCCAGCAGTGAAGTAAGCACCGGGGAGCTGTTTTTT
>.|.|TRBV6-5|TRBJ2-2
CASSLPGPGELFF
TGTGCCAGCAGCCTCCCAGGACCCGGGGAGCTGTTTTTT
>.|few|TRBV6-2/TRBV6-3|TRBJ1-5
CASSSDLLYSNQPQHF
TGTGCCAGCAGTTCGGACCTCCTTTATAGCAATCAGCCCCAGCATTTT
>.|.|TRBV20-1|TRBJ1-4
CSAREGFLNEKLFF
TGCAGTGCTAGAGAAGGTTTCCTTAATGAAAAACTGTTTTTT
>.|few|TRBV19|TRBJ1-6
CATRGLAGKASPLHF
TGTGCCACCAGGGGTTTGGCAGGGAAAGCCTCACCCCTCCACTTT
>.|.|TRBV7-2|TRBJ1-4
CASSLGFGPPFFF
TGTGCCAGCAGCTTAGGGTTTGGCCCGCCATTCTTTTTT
>.|.|TRBV7-2|TRBJ1-2
CASRFGQYYGYTF
TGTGCCAGCAGGTTTGGACAGTACTATGGCTACACCTTC
>TRBD2|few|TRBV6-5|TRBJ2-1
CASISSGDFRSYNEQFF
TGTGCCAGTATCAGTAGCGGGGATTTCCGCTCCTACAATGAGCAGTTCTTC
>.|few|TRBV7-8|TRBJ2-5
CASSFGGPTQETQYF
TGTGCCAGCAGCTTTGGGGGGCCTACTCAAGAGACCCAGTACTTC
>TRBD2|many|TRBV7-9|TRBJ2-1
CASSLERTSLAEQFF
TGTGCCAGCAGCTTAGAGAGGACTAGCCTCGCTGAGCAGTTCTTC